This record looks at one T cell receptor beta chain sequence and its context. Its antigen remains unidentified. This sample stems from a study of PD-1 blockade in mismatch repair-deficient tumors. Study overall: All were previously treated, progressing patients with eleven to twelve mismatch repair-deficient cancer types.

All patients were mismatch repair deficient, assessed by either PCR or immunohistochemistry. TCRs were sequenced from a few patients responding to pembrolizumab. The CDR3 sequence is 12 residues long. Germline V gene lookup returns CDR1 SEHNR and CDR2 FQNEAQ (reference sequence). V lost 3 bases and J lost 5, with 7 bases in between. Sequencing was performed with immunoSEQ multiplex PCR; in TCRdb, only in-frame clones are kept and a portion is missing. Here the sample spans around 100,000 clones, approximately 80% being singletons. Overall study results and limits: Rapid post-treatment expansion, then contraction, generally preceding radiologic response, marked tumor-resident clones.

This rearrangement joins TRBV7-9 to TRBJ1-1; a possible D gene is TRBD1 (5 bases). This sequence originates from an adult with mismatch repair-deficient cancer. Source: peripheral blood, taken roughly 36 weeks after starting pembrolizumab. The CDR3 spells CASSFEGTEAFF. The DNA of the CDR3 is TGTGCCAGCAGCTTCGAGGGGACTGAAGCTTTCTTT.